What follows describes a single TCR beta chain. Its antigen is as yet unknown. Sample treatment: oral pan-JAK inhibitor, 5-10 mg twice daily. The sample is drawn from a study of CD8+ T cells in alopecia areata. The study, taken as a whole, reports: With tofacitinib ongoing, many expanded lesional clones persisted in both scalp and blood.

The CDR3 sequence is 14 residues long. V was pared by 4 bases and J by 5 bases, with 1 base of the junction left unmatched. Germline CDR1 reads SEHNR; CDR2 reads FQNEAQ (reference sequence). Extracted RNA was reverse transcribed, and the resulting cDNA served as sequencing template. Profiling relied on immunoSEQ multiplex PCR, and the TCRdb table lists in-frame clones only, not all of them. The sample consists of about 200,000 clones, less than 75% of them appearing once. This sequence was found in a human donor with alopecia areata. The gene calls are TRBV7-9 and TRBJ2-1; 11 bases agree with TRBD2. Here the sequenced sample was CD4+ T cells sorted from blood, taken at week 4, from a patient treated with tofacitinib. The CDR3 coding sequence is TGTGCCAGCAGCTCGGGACTAGCGGACAATGAGCAGTTCTTC. It specifies CASSSGLADNEQFF.